This T cell receptor (beta chain) came from a study of a mutant IDH1 vaccine in newly diagnosed glioma. Study-level information: Of the patients given treatment, around 62% were male and approximately 38% were female, and a mean age of approximately 40 years was recorded. Previous care, which was radiotherapy, temozolomide, or both, most often involved both. Study observations and caveats: The authors found pseudoprogression apparently unrelated to changes in top peripheral T cell clonotypes. Overall, 85% to 95% of patients had vaccine-induced immune responses.

V was clipped by 3 bases and J by 4 bases, with 12 bases between them. CDR1 is MDHEN, CDR2 SYDVKM, per germline. The CDR3 runs to 14 residues. With regard to this clone: The antigen is undetermined.

The assay was immunoSEQ multiplex PCR, and TCRdb's table has in-frame clones only and misses some. Found here are about 96,000 clones, about 82% of them singletons; the top ten hold over 6.5%. Time point: baseline, week 1 (first vaccination visit). Treatment denoted: pre-vaccination baseline after standard-of-care therapy. This sequence joins TRBV28 and TRBJ1-2; D call uncertain. The TCR was taken from a man aged 40-55 years with glioma. This specimen was PBMCs, taken from a glioma patient treated with radiotherapy, temozolomide or both. DNA for the CDR3: TGTGCCAGCAGTTTCGGATCCCGAGGCTATGGCTACACCTTC. Protein product: CASSFGSRGYGYTF.